Listed here is a single T cell receptor (beta chain). Its antigen is undetermined. This CDR3 region has 13 residues. Germline V gene data show CDR1 as MRHNA and CDR2 as SNTAGT. Trimming removed 5 bases at V and 5 bases at J, with 12 bases between. These data belong to a study of cytomegalovirus exposure and HLA in healthy donors. Study-level findings and limits: TRBV6-2, TRBV6-3 and some other V segments were excluded as indistinguishable.

The PCR ran on 60 Vbeta and 13 Jbeta primers. Sequenced by immunoSEQ multiplex PCR; TCRdb stores in-frame clones only, minus some. The sample consists of 270,000 or so clones, 80% to 90% of them appearing once. This rearrangement joins TRBV6-4 to TRBJ2-5; D is possibly TRBD2 (6 bases). Sequenced: PBMCs. The source is a man aged 35 to 55 in good health and CMV-seropositive. The DNA for the CDR3 is TGTGCCAGCAGTTCTCATGGAGGGGAGACCCAGTACTTC. Its protein is CASSSHGGETQYF.